The 15 T cell receptor beta chains below were found in one sample sequenced in a study of blood T cell repertoires in COVID-19. Generated by immunoSEQ multiplex PCR, the TCRdb table keeps only in-frame clones and is missing some. The top ten clones hold around 5.3% of a sample with tens of thousands of clones, around 90% of them seen once. Sample: peripheral blood. All receptors derive from a man in his forties or fifties with acute or convalescent COVID-19.

The chain uses TRBV19 and TRBJ1-1; D is possibly TRBD1 (6 bases). Germline loops: CDR1 LNHDA, CDR2 SQIVND (reference sequence). This CDR3 has 15 amino acids. The V and J ends lost 9 bases and 0 bases respectively, with 17 bases between them. As DNA, the CDR3 is TGTGCCAGCGTCAAGGGCGAGGGGGTGAACACTGAAGCTTTCTTT. Translating it yields CASVKGEGVNTEAFF.

This chain uses TRBV18 with TRBJ2-6; 7 positions match TRBD2. CDR1 and CDR2 from the germline V gene are KGHSH and LQKENI. V shed 2 bases, J shed 12 bases, and the junction held 16 bases outside the gene matches. This CDR3 region has 17 residues. The CDR3 reads CASSPGPSSGPSGVLTF. The CDR3 DNA sequence: TGTGCCAGCTCACCAGGCCCATCTAGCGGCCCCTCCGGCGTCCTGACTTTC.

V usage is TRBV9 and J usage is TRBJ2-3; 12 bases map to TRBD2. The CDR3 loop spans 16 amino acids. Germline V gene lookup returns CDR1 SGDLS and CDR2 YYNGEE. With V trimmed by 0 bases and J by 6 bases, 5 bases remained unmatched. The CDR3 here is CASSVGTSGNRDTQYF. DNA for the CDR3: TGTGCCAGCAGCGTAGGGACTAGCGGGAACCGGGATACGCAGTATTTT. Drawing the rest from reference TRBV9 and TRBJ2-3, the complete variable domain is DSGVTQTPKHLITATGQRVTLRCSPRSGDLSVYWYQQSLDQGLQFLIQYYNGEERAKGNILERFSAQQFPDLHSELNLSSLELGDSALYFCASSVGTSGNRDTQYFGPGTRLTVL.

The genes are TRBV19 and TRBJ2-7; weak D call: TRBD1 (6 bases). CDR1 LNHDA and CDR2 SQIVND come from the germline V gene (reference sequence). The length of the CDR3 is 15 residues. Trimming stripped 6 bases from V and 1 base from J, with 16 bases between. The CDR3: CASSEDRQASYEQYF. CDR3 DNA sequence: TGTGCCAGTAGCGAAGATCGACAGGCGTCCTACGAGCAGTACTTC.

This sequence joins TRBV7-8 and TRBJ1-3, with D tentatively TRBD1 (5 bases). Trimming took 5 bases from V and 0 from J, leaving 14 bases between them. CDR1 is SGHVS, CDR2 FQNEAQ, per germline. CDR3 length: 16 residues. The CDR3 here is CASSPATGDSGNTIYF. The CDR3 DNA reads TGTGCCAGCAGCCCCGCGACGGGGGACTCTGGAAACACCATATATTTT.

The CDR3 reads CSASPSGRGTDTQYF. The CDR3 DNA follows: TGCAGTGCTAGTCCCAGCGGGAGGGGGACAGATACGCAGTATTTT. V gene TRBV20-1 combines with J gene TRBJ2-3; TRBD2 matches at 10 bases. The CDR3 length is 15 residues. Germline assignment: CDR1 DFQATT and CDR2 SNEGSKA (reference sequence). V shed 3 bases and J 3 bases; nucleotides not matched to a gene: 6.

The chain joins TRBV6-5 to TRBJ2-7; possibly TRBD2 for D (5 bases). Germline CDR1 reads MNHEY; CDR2 reads SVGAGI. V lost 5 bases to trimming and J lost 0 bases, with 11 bases between them. CDR3 size: 14 residues. CDR3 sequence: CASSRTGSSYEQYF. CDR3 DNA: TGTGCCAGCAGTCGGACGGGAAGCTCCTACGAGCAGTACTTC.

This chain joins TRBV5-4 and TRBJ2-1; TRBD2 agrees at 8 bases. Germline CDR1 is SGHNT and CDR2 is YYREEE (reference sequence). The CDR3 is 15 amino acids. J was trimmed by 7 bases and V by 0 bases; bases with no gene match: 6. CDR3 sequence (DNA): TGTGCCAGCAGCTTGGAGAGCGGGAGAACGAATGAGCAGTTCTTC. It codes for CASSLESGRTNEQFF.

The CDR3 sequence: CASYPGVRNGYTF. CDR3 DNA: TGTGCCAGCTATCCAGGGGTTAGGAATGGCTACACCTTC. This sequence joins TRBV18 and TRBJ1-2, with a possible D match to TRBD1 (6 bases). Germline V gives CDR1 KGHSH, CDR2 LQKENI. This CDR3 has 13 residues. V was cut by 7 bases and J by 6 bases, with 15 bases left in between.

This clone was observed once. CDR3 sequence (DNA): TGTGCCAGCAGCAAACGGCCGGGTAGTTCTGGGGCCAACGTCCTGACTTTC. It encodes CASSKRPGSSGANVLTF. This chain uses TRBV21-1 with TRBJ2-6; whether TRBD2, the table's D call, matches the DNA was not checked. TRBV21-1 is annotated as a pseudogene. The CDR3 runs to 17 residues.

This clone has only one observation. V usage is TRBV6-5 and J usage is TRBJ1-5; no firm D call. V dropped 4 bases and J dropped 11 bases, with 18 bases sitting between them. Germline V gene sequence: CDR1 MNHEY, CDR2 SVGAGI. The CDR3 is made up of 14 amino acids. The CDR3 DNA sequence: TGTGCCAGCAGTTCCCCCGGACGGGCCGGGGCCCAGCATTTT. This encodes CASSSPGRAGAQHF.

CDR3 loop: CASSLGLNYGYTF. The DNA for the CDR3 is TGTGCCAGCAGCTTAGGTCTTAACTATGGCTACACCTTC. This chain connects TRBV7-2 to TRBJ1-2; D is undetermined. The CDR3 is 13 residues long. Germline values: CDR1 SGHTA, CDR2 FQGNSA. The ends were cut back, 1 base at V and 1 base at J, with 4 bases in the middle.

This rearrangement joins TRBV19 to TRBJ1-6, with a weak D call TRBD1 (5 bases). CDR3 length: 13 amino acids. Germline V gene lookup returns CDR1 LNHDA and CDR2 SQIVND (reference sequence). Trimming removed 5 bases from V and 10 bases from J, with 12 bases in between. CDR3 protein: CASSGREGSPLHF. The CDR3 bases are TGTGCCAGTAGTGGCAGGGAAGGATCACCCCTCCACTTT.

The J gene is TRBJ1-5, the V gene TRBV5-6, with a weak D call TRBD1 (5 bases). V gave up 4 bases and J gave up 0 bases, with 11 bases separating them. Germline assignment: CDR1 SGHDT and CDR2 YYEEEE. The length of the CDR3 is 15 residues. CDR3 residues: CASSLMTDSNQPQHF. CDR3 nucleotide sequence: TGTGCCAGCAGCCTTATGACAGATAGCAATCAGCCCCAGCATTTT.

The V call is TRBV5-1, the J call TRBJ1-5; D may be TRBD1 (5 bases). The germline V and J ends were trimmed by 0 bases and 2 bases, with 12 bases remaining between them. The CDR3 spans 16 residues. CDR1 and CDR2 from the germline V gene are SGHRS and YFSETQ. The CDR3 DNA is TGCGCCAGCAGCTTGGCCTCTGGGGGGGGCAATCAGCCCCAGCATTTT. Its protein product is CASSLASGGGNQPQHF.